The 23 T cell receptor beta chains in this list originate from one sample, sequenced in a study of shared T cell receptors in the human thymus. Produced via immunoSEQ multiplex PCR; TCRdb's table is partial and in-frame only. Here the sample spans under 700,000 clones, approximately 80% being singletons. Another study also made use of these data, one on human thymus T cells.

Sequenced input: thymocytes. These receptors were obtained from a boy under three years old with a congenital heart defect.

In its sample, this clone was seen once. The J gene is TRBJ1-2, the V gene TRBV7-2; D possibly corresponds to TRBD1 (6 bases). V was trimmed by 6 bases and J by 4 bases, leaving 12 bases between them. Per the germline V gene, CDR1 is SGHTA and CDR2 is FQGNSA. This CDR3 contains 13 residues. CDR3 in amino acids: CASRPRDIYGYTF. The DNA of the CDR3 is TGTGCCAGCAGACCCCGGGACATCTATGGCTACACCTTC.

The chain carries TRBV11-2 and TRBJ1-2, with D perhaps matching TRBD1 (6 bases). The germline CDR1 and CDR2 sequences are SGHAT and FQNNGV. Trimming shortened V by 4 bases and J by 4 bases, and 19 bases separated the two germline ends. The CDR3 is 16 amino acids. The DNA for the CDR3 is TGTGCCAGCAGCTGCACTCCCGACAGGACGAGCTATGGCTACACCTTC. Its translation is CASSCTPDRTSYGYTF.

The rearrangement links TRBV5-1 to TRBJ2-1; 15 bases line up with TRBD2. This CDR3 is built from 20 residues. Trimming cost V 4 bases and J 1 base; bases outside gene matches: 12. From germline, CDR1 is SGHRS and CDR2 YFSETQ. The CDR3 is CASSGGLAGGSLASYNEQFF. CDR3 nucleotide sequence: TGCGCCAGCAGCGGTGGACTAGCGGGAGGGTCGCTCGCGTCCTACAATGAGCAGTTCTTC.

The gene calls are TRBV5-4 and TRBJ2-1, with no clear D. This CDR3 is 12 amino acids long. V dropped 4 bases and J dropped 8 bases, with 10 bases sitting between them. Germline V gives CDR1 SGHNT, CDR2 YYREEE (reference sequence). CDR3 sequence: CASSRRRDEQFF. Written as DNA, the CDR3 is TGTGCCAGCAGCCGGCGTCGGGATGAGCAGTTCTTC.

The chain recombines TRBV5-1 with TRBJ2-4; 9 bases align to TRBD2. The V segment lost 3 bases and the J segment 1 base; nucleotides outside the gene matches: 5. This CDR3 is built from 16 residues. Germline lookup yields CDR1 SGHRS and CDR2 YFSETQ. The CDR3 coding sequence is TGCGCCAGCAGCTGGGGACTAGCCGGTGCCAAAAACATTCAGTACTTC. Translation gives CASSWGLAGAKNIQYF.

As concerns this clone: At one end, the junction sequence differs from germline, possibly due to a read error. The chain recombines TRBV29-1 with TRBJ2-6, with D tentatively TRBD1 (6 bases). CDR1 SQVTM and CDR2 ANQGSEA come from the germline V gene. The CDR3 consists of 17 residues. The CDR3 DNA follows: TGCAGCGTCGCCGGGGACACGAGCGGCTCTGGGGCCAACTTCCTGACTTTC. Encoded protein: CSVAGDTSGSGANFLTF.

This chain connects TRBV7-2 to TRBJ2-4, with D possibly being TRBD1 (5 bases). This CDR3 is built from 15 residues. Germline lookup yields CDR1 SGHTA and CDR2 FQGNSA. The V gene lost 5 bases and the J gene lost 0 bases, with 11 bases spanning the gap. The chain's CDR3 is CASSLLRGAKNIQYF. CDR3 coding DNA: TGTGCCAGCAGCCTCCTAAGGGGAGCCAAAAACATTCAGTACTTC.

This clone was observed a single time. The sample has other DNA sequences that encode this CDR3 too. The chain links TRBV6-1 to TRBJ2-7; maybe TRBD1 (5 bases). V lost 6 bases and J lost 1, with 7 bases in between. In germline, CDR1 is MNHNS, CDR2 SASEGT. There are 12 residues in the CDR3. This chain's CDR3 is CASSRDSYEQYF. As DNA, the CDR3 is TGTGCCAGCAGCAGGGATTCCTACGAGCAGTACTTC.

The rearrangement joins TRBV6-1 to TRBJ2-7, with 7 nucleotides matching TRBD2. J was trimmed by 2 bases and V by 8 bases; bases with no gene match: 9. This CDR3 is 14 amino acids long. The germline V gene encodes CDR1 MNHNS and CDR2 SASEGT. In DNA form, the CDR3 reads TGTGCCAGCGGCGGGGAGGGGCCTACCTACGAGCAGTACTTC. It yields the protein CASGGEGPTYEQYF.

DNA of the CDR3: TGTGCCAGCAGTAATTACGGGACTCCAACTAGCTCCTACAATGAGCAGTTCTTC. Amino acids: CASSNYGTPTSSYNEQFF. V and J are TRBV25-1 and TRBJ2-1, with D tentatively TRBD2 (6 bases). The CDR3 loop spans 18 amino acids. The V and J ends lost 5 bases and 0 bases respectively, with 20 bases between them. The V gene's germline CDR1 is MGHDK and CDR2 SYGVNS.

The CDR3 bases are TGTGCCAGCAGCCCTCCGGGAGGGTTAGAGACCCAGTACTTC. This translates into CASSPPGGLETQYF. This chain joins TRBV5-8 and TRBJ2-5, with 8 nucleotides matching TRBD2. The length of the CDR3 is 14 residues. V dropped 4 bases and J dropped 4; count of bases not matched to a gene: 6. Germline-derived CDR1 and CDR2 are SGHTS and YDEGEE.

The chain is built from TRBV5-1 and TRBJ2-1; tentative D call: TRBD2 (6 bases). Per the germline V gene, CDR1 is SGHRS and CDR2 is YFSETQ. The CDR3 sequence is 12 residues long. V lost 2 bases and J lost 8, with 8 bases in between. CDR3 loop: CASSFRLDEQFF. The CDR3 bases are TGCGCCAGCAGCTTCCGACTAGATGAGCAGTTCTTC.

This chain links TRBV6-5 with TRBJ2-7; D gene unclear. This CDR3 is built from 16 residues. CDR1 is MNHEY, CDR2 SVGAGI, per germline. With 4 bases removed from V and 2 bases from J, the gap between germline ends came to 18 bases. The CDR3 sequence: CASSSPRGGPPYEQYF. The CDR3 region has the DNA TGTGCCAGCAGTTCCCCCCGCGGCGGTCCCCCCTACGAGCAGTACTTC.

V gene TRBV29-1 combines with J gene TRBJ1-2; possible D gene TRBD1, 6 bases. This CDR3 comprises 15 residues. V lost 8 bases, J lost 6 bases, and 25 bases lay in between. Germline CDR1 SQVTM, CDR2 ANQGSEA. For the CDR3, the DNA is TGCAGCCCGGACCTGACCGGGACAAAATGGGATGGCTACACCTTC. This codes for CSPDLTGTKWDGYTF.

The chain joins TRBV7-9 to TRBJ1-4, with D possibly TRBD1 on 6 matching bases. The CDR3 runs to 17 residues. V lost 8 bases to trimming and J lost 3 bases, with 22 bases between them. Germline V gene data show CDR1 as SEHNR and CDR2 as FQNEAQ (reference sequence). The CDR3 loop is CASGQDPPGVANEKLFF. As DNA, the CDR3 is TGTGCCAGCGGCCAGGACCCCCCAGGGGTCGCTAATGAAAAACTGTTTTTT.

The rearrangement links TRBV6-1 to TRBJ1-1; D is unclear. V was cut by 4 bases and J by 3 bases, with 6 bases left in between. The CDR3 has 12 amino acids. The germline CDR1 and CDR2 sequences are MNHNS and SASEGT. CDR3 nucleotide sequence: TGTGCCAGCAGTGCTCTCCACACTGAAGCTTTCTTT. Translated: CASSALHTEAFF.

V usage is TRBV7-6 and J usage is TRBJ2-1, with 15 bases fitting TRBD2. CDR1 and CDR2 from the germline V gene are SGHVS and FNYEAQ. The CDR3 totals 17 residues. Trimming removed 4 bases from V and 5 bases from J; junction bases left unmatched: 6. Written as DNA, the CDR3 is TGTGCCAGCAGCTGGACTAGCGGGAGGGTCCAGGACAATGAGCAGTTCTTC. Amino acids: CASSWTSGRVQDNEQFF.

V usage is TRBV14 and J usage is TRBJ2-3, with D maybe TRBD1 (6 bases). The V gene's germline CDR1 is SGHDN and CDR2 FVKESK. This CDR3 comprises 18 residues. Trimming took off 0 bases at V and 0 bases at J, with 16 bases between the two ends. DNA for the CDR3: TGTGCCAGCAGCCAAGATGGGGAAGGCAGGGGAAGCACAGATACGCAGTATTTT. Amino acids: CASSQDGEGRGSTDTQYF.

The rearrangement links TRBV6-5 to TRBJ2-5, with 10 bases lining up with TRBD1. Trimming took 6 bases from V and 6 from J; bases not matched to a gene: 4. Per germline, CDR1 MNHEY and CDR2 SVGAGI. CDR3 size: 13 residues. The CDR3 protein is CASRPDRGKTQYF. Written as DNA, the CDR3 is TGTGCCAGCAGACCGGACAGGGGGAAGACCCAGTACTTC.

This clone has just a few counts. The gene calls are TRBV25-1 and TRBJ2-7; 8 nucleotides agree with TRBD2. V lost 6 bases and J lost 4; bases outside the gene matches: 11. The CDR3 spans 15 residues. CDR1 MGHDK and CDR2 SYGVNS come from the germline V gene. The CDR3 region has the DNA TGTGCCAGCAGGGGCGCGCGGGGGGCGCGTTACGAGCAGTACTTC. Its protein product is CASRGARGARYEQYF.

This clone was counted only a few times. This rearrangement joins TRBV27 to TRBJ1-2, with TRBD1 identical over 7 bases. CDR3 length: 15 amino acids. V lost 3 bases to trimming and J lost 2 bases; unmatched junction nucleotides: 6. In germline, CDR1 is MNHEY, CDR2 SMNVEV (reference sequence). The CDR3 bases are TGTGCCAGCAGTTTTACAGGGGCGGAAAACTATGGCTACACCTTC. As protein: CASSFTGAENYGYTF.

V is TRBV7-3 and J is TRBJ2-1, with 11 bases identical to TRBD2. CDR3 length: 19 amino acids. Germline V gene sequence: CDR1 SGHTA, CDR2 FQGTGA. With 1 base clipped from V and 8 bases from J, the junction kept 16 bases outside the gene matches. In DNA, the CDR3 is TGTGCCAGCAGCTTAAAGGGGGGCCTAGCGGGAGGCGAGGGAGATGAGCAGTTCTTC. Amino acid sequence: CASSLKGGLAGGEGDEQFF.

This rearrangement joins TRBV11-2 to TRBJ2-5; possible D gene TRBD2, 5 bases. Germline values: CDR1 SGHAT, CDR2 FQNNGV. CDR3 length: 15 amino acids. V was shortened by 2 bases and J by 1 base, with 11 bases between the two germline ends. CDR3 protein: CASSLMSGTQETQYF. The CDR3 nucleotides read TGTGCCAGCAGCTTAATGAGCGGAACCCAAGAGACCCAGTACTTC.